This TCR beta chain was captured by sequencing in a study of control samples from healthy donors and cancer patients. Measured with immunoSEQ multiplex PCR; TCRdb has only the in-frame clones, and not every one. The repertoire holds 70,000 to 75,000 clones, with 85% to 90% as singletons. The clonotype comes from a man aged 60-69 years with lung cancer. The specimen sequenced was PBMCs.

DNA for the CDR3: TGTGCCAGCAGCTTAGTTCGCACTGAAGCTTTCTTT. Protein product: CASSLVRTEAFF. J is TRBJ1-1 and V is TRBV11-2; D ambiguous. The germline CDR1 and CDR2 sequences are SGHAT and FQNNGV. The CDR3 has 12 residues. Trimming shortened V by 1 base and J by 4 bases, and 4 bases separated the two germline ends. Drawing the rest from reference TRBV11-2 and TRBJ1-1, the complete variable domain is EAGVAQSPRYKIIEKRQSVAFWCNPISGHATLYWYQQILGQGPKLLIQFQNNGVVDDSQLPKDRFSAERLKGVDSTLKIQPAKLEDSAVYLCASSLVRTEAFFGQGTRLTVV.